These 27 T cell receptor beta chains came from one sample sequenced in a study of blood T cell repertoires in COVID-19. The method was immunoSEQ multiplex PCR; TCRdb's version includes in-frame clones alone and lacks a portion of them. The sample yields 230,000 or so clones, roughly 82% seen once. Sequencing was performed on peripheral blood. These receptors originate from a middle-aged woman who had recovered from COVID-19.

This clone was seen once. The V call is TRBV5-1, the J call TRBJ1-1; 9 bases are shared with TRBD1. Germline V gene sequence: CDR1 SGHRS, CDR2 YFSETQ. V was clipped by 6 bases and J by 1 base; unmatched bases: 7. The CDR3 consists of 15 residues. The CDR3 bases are TGCGCCAGCACAGACCAGGGACAGGGGAACACTGAAGCTTTCTTT. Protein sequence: CASTDQGQGNTEAFF. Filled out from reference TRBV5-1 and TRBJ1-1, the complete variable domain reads KAGVTQTPRYLIKTRGQQVTLSCSPISGHRSVSWYQQTPGQGLQFLFEYFSETQRNKGNFPGRFSGRQFSNSRSEMNVSTLELGDSALYLCASTDQGQGNTEAFFGQGTRLTVV.

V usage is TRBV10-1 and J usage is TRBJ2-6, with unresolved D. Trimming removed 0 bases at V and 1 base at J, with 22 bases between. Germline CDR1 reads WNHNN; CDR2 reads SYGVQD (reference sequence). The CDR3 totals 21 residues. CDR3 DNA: TGCGCCAGCAGTGAGTCCAAACGAAAAGAAGCCGTCCTTTCTGGGGCCAACGTCCTGACTTTC. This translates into CASSESKRKEAVLSGANVLTF.

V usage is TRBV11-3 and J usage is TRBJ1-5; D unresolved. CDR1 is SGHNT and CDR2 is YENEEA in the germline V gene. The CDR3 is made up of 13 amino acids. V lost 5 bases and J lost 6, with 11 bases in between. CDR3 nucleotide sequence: TGTGCCAGCAGCCCTAGCCCTATTCAGCCCCAGCATTTT. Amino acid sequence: CASSPSPIQPQHF.

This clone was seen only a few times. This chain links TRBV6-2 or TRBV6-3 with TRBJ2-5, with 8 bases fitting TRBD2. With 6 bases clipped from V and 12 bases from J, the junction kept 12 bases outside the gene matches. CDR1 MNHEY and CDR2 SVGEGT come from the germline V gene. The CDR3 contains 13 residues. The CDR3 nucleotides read TGTGCCAGCAGCTTCCCGGGACTAGACTGGAAGTACTTC. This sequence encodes CASSFPGLDWKYF.

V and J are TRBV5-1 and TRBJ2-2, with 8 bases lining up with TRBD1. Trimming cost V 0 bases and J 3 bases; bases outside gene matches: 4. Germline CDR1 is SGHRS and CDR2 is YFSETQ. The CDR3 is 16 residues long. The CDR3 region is CASSLVSGGDTGELFF. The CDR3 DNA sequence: TGCGCCAGCAGCTTGGTGTCAGGGGGCGACACCGGGGAGCTGTTTTTT.

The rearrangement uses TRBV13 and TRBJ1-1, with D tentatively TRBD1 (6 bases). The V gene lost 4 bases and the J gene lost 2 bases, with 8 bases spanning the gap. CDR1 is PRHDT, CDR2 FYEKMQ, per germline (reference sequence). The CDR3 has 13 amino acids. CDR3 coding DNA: TGTGCCAGCAGCTGGGGACAAAACACTGAAGCTTTCTTT. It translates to CASSWGQNTEAFF.

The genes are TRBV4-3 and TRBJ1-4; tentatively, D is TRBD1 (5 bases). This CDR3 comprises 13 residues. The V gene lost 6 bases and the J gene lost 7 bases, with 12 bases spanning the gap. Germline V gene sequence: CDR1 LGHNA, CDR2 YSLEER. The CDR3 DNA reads TGCGCCAGCAGTCGGGGGTATGGTGAAAAACTGTTTTTT. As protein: CASSRGYGEKLFF.

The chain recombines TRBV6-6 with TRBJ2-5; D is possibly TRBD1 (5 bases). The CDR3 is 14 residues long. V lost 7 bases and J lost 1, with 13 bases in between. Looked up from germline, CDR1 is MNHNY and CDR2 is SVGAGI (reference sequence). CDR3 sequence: CASILDRTQETQYF. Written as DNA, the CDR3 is TGTGCCAGCATCCTCGACAGAACCCAAGAGACCCAGTACTTC.

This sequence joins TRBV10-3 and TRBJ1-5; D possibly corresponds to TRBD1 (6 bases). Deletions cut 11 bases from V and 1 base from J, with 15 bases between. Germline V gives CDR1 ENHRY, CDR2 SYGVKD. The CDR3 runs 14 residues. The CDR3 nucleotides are TGTGCCTCAAACACAGGGTCGAGCAATCAGCCCCAGCATTTT. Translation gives CASNTGSSNQPQHF.

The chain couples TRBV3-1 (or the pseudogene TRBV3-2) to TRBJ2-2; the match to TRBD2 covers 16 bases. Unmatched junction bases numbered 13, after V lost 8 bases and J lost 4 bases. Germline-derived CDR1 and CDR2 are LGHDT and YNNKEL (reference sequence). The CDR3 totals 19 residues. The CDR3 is CASRSSGTSGGAGTGELFF. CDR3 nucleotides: TGTGCCAGCCGCTCCTCCGGGACTAGCGGGGGGGCGGGCACCGGGGAGCTGTTTTTT.

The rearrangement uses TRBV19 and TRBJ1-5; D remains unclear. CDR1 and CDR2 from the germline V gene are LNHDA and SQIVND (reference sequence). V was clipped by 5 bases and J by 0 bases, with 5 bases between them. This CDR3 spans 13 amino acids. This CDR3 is CASSSFSNQPQHF. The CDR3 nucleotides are TGTGCCAGTAGTTCGTTTAGCAATCAGCCCCAGCATTTT.

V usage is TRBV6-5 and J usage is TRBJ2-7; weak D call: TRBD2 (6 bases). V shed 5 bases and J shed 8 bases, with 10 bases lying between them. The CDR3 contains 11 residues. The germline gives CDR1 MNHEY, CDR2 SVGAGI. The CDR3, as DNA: TGTGCCAGCAGTCTGGGACTTCAGCAGTACTTC. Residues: CASSLGLQQYF.

The CDR3 nucleotides read TGTGCCAGCAGCTTATCGACGGAGTCGTCCCTCCACTTT. It codes for CASSLSTESSLHF. This rearrangement joins TRBV7-2 to TRBJ1-6, with D uncertain. This CDR3 comprises 13 residues. The germline V gene encodes CDR1 SGHTA and CDR2 FQGNSA. Trimming shortened V by 2 bases and J by 14 bases, and 13 bases separated the two germline ends.

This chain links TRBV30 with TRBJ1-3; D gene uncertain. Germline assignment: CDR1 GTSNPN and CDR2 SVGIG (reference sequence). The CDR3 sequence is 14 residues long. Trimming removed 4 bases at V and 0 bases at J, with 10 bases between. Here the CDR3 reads CAWTTLHSGNTIYF. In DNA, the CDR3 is TGTGCCTGGACTACCCTCCACTCTGGAAACACCATATATTTT.

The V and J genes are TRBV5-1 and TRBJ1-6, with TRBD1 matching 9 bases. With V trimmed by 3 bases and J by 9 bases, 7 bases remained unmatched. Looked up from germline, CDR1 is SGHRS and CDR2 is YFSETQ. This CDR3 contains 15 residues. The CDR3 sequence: CASSSGQGWGSPLHF. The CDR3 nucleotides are TGCGCCAGCAGCTCGGGACAGGGTTGGGGTTCACCCCTCCACTTT.

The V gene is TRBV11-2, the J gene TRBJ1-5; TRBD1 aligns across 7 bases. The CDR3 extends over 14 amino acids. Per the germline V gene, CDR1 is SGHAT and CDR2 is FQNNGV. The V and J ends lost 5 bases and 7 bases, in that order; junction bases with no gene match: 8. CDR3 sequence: CASSPDRVGQPQHF. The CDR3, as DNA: TGTGCCAGCAGCCCAGACAGGGTTGGGCAGCCCCAGCATTTT.

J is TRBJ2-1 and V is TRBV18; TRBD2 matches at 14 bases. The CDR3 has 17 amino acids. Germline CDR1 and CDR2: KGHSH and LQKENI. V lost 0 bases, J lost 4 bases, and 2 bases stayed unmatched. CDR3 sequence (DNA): TGTGCCAGCTCACCACCGACTAGCGGGGGGGGGTACAATGAGCAGTTCTTC. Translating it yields CASSPPTSGGGYNEQFF.

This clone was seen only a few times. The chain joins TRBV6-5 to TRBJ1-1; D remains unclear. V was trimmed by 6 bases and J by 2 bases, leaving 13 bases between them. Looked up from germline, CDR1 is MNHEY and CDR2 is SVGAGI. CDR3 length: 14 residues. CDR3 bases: TGTGCCAGCAGGCCGGGAGAGGGTAACACTGAAGCTTTCTTT. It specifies CASRPGEGNTEAFF.

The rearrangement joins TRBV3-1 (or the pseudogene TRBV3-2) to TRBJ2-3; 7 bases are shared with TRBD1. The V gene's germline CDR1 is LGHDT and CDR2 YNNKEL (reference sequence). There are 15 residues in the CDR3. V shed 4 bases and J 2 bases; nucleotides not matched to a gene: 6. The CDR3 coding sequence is TGTGCCAGCAGCCTAAGGACAGGATCCACAGATACGCAGTATTTT. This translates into CASSLRTGSTDTQYF.

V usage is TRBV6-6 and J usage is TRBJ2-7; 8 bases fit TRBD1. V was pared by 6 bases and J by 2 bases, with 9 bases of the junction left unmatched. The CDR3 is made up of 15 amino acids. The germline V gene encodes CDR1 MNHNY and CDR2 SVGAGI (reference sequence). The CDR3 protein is CASSSGTGLPYEQYF. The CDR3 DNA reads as TGTGCCAGCAGCTCCGGGACAGGACTCCCCTACGAGCAGTACTTC.

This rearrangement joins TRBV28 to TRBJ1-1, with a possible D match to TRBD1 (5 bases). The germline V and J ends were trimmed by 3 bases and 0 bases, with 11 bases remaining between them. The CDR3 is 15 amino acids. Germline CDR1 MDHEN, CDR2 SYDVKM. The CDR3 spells CASSLDKFMNTEAFF. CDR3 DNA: TGTGCCAGCAGTTTGGACAAATTCATGAACACTGAAGCTTTCTTT.

CDR3: CASRSGTPLVDSGNTIYF. As DNA, the CDR3 is TGTGCCAGCAGATCCGGGACACCTTTAGTGGACTCTGGAAACACCATATATTTT. V usage is TRBV5-5 and J usage is TRBJ1-3, with a tentative D call TRBD1 (6 bases). V dropped 5 bases and J dropped 0 bases, with 21 bases sitting between them. The CDR3 is 18 amino acids. Germline lookup yields CDR1 SGHKS and CDR2 YYEKEE (reference sequence).

As DNA, the CDR3 is TGTGCCAGTTCGGGCGAGGGCGAATACGAGCAGTACTTC. The encoded protein is CASSGEGEYEQYF. The rearrangement joins TRBV19 to TRBJ2-7, with a tentative D call TRBD2 (5 bases). This CDR3 comprises 13 residues. The V end lost 8 bases, the J end lost 4 bases, and 15 bases lay between the germline ends. Per germline, CDR1 LNHDA and CDR2 SQIVND (reference sequence).

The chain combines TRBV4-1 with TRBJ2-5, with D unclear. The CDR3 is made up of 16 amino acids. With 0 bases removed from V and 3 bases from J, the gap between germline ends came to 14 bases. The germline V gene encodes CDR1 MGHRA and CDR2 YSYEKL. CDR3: CASSQEGGLAKETQYF. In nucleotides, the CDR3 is TGCGCCAGCAGCCAAGAAGGCGGTCTGGCGAAAGAGACCCAGTACTTC.

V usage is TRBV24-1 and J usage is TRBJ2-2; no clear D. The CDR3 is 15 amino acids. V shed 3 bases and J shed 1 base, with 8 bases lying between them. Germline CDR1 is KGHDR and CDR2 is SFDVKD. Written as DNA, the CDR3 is TGTGCCACCAGTGATACGCACAGGAACACCGGGGAGCTGTTTTTT. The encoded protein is CATSDTHRNTGELFF.

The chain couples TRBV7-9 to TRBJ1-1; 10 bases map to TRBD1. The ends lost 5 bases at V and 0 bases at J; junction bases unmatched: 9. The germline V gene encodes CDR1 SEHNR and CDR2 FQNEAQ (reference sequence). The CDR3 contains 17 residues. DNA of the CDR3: TGTGCCAGCAGCCCGCTGGACAGGGGGTTTTTGAACACTGAAGCTTTCTTT. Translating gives CASSPLDRGFLNTEAFF. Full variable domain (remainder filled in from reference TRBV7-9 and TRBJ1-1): DTGVSQNPRHKITKRGQNVTFRCDPISEHNRLYWYRQTLGQGPEFLTYFQNEAQLEKSRLLSDRFSAERPKGSFSTLEIQRTEQGDSAMYLCASSPLDRGFLNTEAFFGQGTRLTVV.

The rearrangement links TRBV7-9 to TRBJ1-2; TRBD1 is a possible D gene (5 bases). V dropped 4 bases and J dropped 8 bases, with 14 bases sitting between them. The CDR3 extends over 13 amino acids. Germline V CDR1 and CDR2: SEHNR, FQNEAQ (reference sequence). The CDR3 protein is CASSSGGFRGYTF. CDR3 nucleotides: TGTGCCAGCAGCTCGGGGGGGTTTCGCGGCTACACCTTC.